The 26 T cell receptor beta chains in this list originate from one sample, sequenced in a study of monozygotic twins with inflammatory bowel disease. From the 5' RACE reads, TCRdb lists one entry per CDR3 protein and no DNA. Its table lists about 150,000 distinct CDR3 sequences. The sequenced material came from blood. The receptors derive from a human donor with ulcerative colitis or Crohn's disease, or a healthy co-twin of an affected twin (not recorded which).

The chain uses TRBV7-2 and TRBJ1-2. Germline V lookup: CDR1 SGHTA, CDR2 FQGNSA. The CDR3 contains 15 residues. CDR3 residues: CASSLELGSGYGYTF.

The rearrangement links TRBV10-3 to TRBJ1-4; there is no DNA to check the TCRdb D call of TRBD1. The CDR3 spans 13 residues. Germline V gives CDR1 ENHRY, CDR2 SYGVKD. CDR3 amino acids: CATMEGAVEKLFF.

The chain combines TRBV12-3 or TRBV12-4 with TRBJ2-3; TCRdb's D gene call, TRBD2, goes unchecked for lack of DNA. The CDR3 consists of 16 residues. CDR3 residues: CASRPGLAGGPDTQYF.

The chain is built from TRBV7-3 and TRBJ2-7; the D call of TRBD2 rests on TCRdb alone, since no DNA is present to check it. CDR1 is SGHTA and CDR2 is FQGTGA in the germline V gene. This CDR3 spans 15 amino acids. CDR3 in amino acids: CASSSSGSSSYEQYF.

This rearrangement joins TRBV18 to TRBJ2-7. Germline lookup yields CDR1 KGHSH and CDR2 LQKENI. The CDR3 spans 15 residues. CDR3 in amino acids: CASSPLATETYEQYF.

V gene TRBV12-3 or TRBV12-4 combines with J gene TRBJ2-1; TCRdb lists TRBD2, though no DNA is available to test this call. The CDR3 consists of 15 residues. CDR3 sequence reads: CASSLLAGGVGEQFF.

V and J are TRBV7-2 and TRBJ2-5; TCRdb reports TRBD1, a call that lacks DNA to check it against. The germline V gene encodes CDR1 SGHTA and CDR2 FQGNSA. The length of the CDR3 is 17 residues. CDR3 sequence reads: CASSLGTGGRQGETQYF.

V gene TRBV7-2 combines with J gene TRBJ1-2; TCRdb returns TRBD1, unconfirmable since there is no DNA. CDR3 length equals 18 residues. CDR1 is SGHTA, CDR2 FQGNSA, per germline. CDR3: CASSLALVGPSFLYGYTF.

The chain recombines TRBV18 with TRBJ2-2; TCRdb returns TRBD2, unconfirmable since there is no DNA. From germline, CDR1 is KGHSH and CDR2 LQKENI. The CDR3 totals 16 residues. The chain's CDR3 is CASSPRSGSVAGELFF.

The chain recombines TRBV24-1 with TRBJ2-5; without DNA, the TCRdb call of TRBD1 cannot be checked. This CDR3 is built from 16 residues. The germline gives CDR1 KGHDR, CDR2 SFDVKD. The CDR3 reads CATSGRARGQQETQYF.

This chain connects TRBV7-6 to TRBJ2-1; with no DNA, the TCRdb D assignment of TRBD2 cannot be verified. Per germline, CDR1 SGHVS and CDR2 FNYEAQ. There are 16 residues in the CDR3. CDR3 sequence: CASSWTSGLVRNEQFF.

V usage is TRBV9 and J usage is TRBJ2-1; without DNA, the TCRdb call of TRBD1 cannot be checked. CDR3 length: 14 amino acids. Looked up from germline, CDR1 is SGDLS and CDR2 is YYNGEE. The CDR3 sequence is CASMGQGAWNEQFF.

The rearrangement joins TRBV7-9 to TRBJ1-1; the D call from TCRdb, TRBD1, cannot be confirmed without DNA. In germline, CDR1 is SEHNR, CDR2 FQNEAQ (reference sequence). The CDR3 has 15 residues. CDR3 in amino acids: CASSGGLQGSTEAFF. Looking up the rest from reference TRBV7-9 and TRBJ1-1 gives the full variable domain: DTGVSQNPRHKITKRGQNVTFRCDPISEHNRLYWYRQTLGQGPEFLTYFQNEAQLEKSRLLSDRFSAERPKGSFSTLEIQRTEQGDSAMYLCASSGGLQGSTEAFFGQGTRLTVV.

The V gene is TRBV20-1, the J gene TRBJ2-1; TCRdb's D call of TRBD2 is untestable without DNA. Germline-derived CDR1 and CDR2 are DFQATT and SNEGSKA (reference sequence). The CDR3 sequence is 15 residues long. CDR3 sequence reads: CSAPPRLAGGGEQFF.

The CDR3 region is CASSPILGQSYNSPLHF. The chain links TRBV28 to TRBJ1-6; TCRdb gives TRBD1 as the D gene, but with no DNA this cannot be confirmed. Germline CDR1 reads MDHEN; CDR2 reads SYDVKM. This CDR3 has 17 amino acids.

CDR3 protein: CATSDQGDTDTQYF. V is TRBV24-1 and J is TRBJ2-3; TCRdb calls TRBD1, which cannot be checked without DNA. CDR3 length: 14 residues. Germline CDR1 and CDR2: KGHDR and SFDVKD.

The rearrangement uses TRBV10-3 and TRBJ1-2. Germline assignment: CDR1 ENHRY and CDR2 SYGVKD. The CDR3 is 12 residues long. This chain's CDR3 is CAHPWRNYGYTF.

The rearrangement uses TRBV20-1 and TRBJ2-1. This CDR3 has 13 amino acids. Germline lookup yields CDR1 DFQATT and CDR2 SNEGSKA (reference sequence). The CDR3 loop reads CSASGRSYNEQFF.

The chain carries TRBV27 and TRBJ2-3; the TCRdb D gene call, TRBD1, has no DNA to confirm it. The CDR3 length is 15 residues. Germline V CDR1 and CDR2: MNHEY, SMNVEV (reference sequence). CDR3 region: CASSLNSPSTDTQYF.

This chain links TRBV5-1 with TRBJ2-1; checking the TCRdb D call of TRBD2 is not possible without DNA. CDR1 and CDR2 from the germline V gene are SGHRS and YFSETQ. This CDR3 is built from 16 residues. This CDR3 is CASSFTSGRSYNEQFF.

The chain recombines TRBV11-2 with TRBJ2-1; the TCRdb call, TRBD2, lacks DNA for checking. The CDR3 loop spans 14 amino acids. CDR1 is SGHAT, CDR2 FQNNGV, per germline. The CDR3 here is CASIPSGGYNEQFF.

The chain links TRBV12-3 or TRBV12-4 to TRBJ1-5. The CDR3 covers 15 residues. The CDR3 sequence: CASSLGIGSNQPQHF.

The chain recombines TRBV7-2 with TRBJ2-7; TCRdb selects TRBD1, and the lack of DNA leaves this call unchecked. The CDR3 spans 14 residues. In germline, CDR1 is SGHTA, CDR2 FQGNSA. CDR3 loop: CASSLAYRTYEQYF.

CDR3 in amino acids: CASSLAGLAGNEQFF. The chain uses TRBV7-9 and TRBJ2-1; TCRdb's D call, TRBD2, is unchecked because there is no DNA. The CDR3 has 15 residues. Germline values: CDR1 SEHNR, CDR2 FQNEAQ (reference sequence).

The rearrangement links TRBV2 to TRBJ2-5; TCRdb's D gene call, TRBD2, goes unchecked for lack of DNA. This CDR3 is built from 17 residues. In germline, CDR1 is SNHLY, CDR2 FYNNEI. CDR3 in amino acids: CASSEGRLAGPSGTQYF.

The chain joins TRBV20-1 to TRBJ1-5; checking the TCRdb D call of TRBD1 is not possible without DNA. Germline assignment: CDR1 DFQATT and CDR2 SNEGSKA (reference sequence). The CDR3 covers 14 residues. The CDR3 sequence: CSARTGGTEQPQHF.